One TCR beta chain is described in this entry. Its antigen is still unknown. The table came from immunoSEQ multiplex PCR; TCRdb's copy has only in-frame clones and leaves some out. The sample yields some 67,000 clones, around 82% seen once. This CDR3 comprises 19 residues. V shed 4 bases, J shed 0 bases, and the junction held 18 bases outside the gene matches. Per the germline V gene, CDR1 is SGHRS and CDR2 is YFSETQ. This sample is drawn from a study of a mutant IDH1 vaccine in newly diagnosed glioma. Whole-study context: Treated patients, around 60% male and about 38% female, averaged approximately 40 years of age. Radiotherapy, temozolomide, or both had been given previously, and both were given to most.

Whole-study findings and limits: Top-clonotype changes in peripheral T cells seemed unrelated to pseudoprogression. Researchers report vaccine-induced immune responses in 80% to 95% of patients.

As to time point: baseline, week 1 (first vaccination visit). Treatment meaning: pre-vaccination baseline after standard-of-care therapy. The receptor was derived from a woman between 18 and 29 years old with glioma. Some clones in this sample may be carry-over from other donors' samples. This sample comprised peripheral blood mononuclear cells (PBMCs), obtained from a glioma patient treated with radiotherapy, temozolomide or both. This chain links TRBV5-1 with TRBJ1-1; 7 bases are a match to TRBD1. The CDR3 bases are TGCGCCAGCAGCCCAGGTCCCAGGGGGGGCTACGACATGAACACTGAAGCTTTCTTT. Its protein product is CASSPGPRGGYDMNTEAFF.